Listed below are T cell receptor beta chains from one sample, sequenced in a study of blood T cell repertoires in COVID-19. Some clones are missing from TCRdb's copy, which holds only in-frame ones; the method was immunoSEQ multiplex PCR. In the table there are some 60,000 clones, around 81% of which are singletons. Source material: peripheral blood. The receptor set was obtained from an elderly man with COVID-19, enrolled during active disease. CDR3s include the opening cysteine and the closing phenylalanine or tryptophan. D genes are given only for firm matches. Rows may omit the clone size; those that give it use once, few, many or a size class.

v_call	clone_size	j_call	d_call	cdr3_nt	cdr3_aa
TRBV5-1	NA	TRBJ1-3	NA	TGCGCCAGCAGCTTGGACAGGGTTGGAAACACCATATATTTT	CASSLDRVGNTIYF
TRBV27	once	TRBJ2-7	TRBD2	TGTGCCAGCAGCCGGACTAGCGGCTACGAGCAGTACTTC	CASSRTSGYEQYF
TRBV19	NA	TRBJ1-5	NA	TGTGCCACGGGACAGCCCCAGCATTTT	CATGQPQHF
TRBV5-1	NA	TRBJ2-1	NA	TGCGCCAGCAGCTTGGGGCAGGGAAGATCCTACAATGAGCAGTTCTTC	CASSLGQGRSYNEQFF
TRBV21-1	NA	TRBJ1-1	NA	TGTGCCAGCACCCCTATGGACAGCTTAGATTTATACACTGAAGCTTTCTTT	CASTPMDSLDLYTEAFF
TRBV5-1	NA	TRBJ2-1	TRBD1	TGCGCCAGCAGCTCACAGGGGAACGGTGAGCAGTTCTTC	CASSSQGNGEQFF
TRBV6-6	once	TRBJ2-1	NA	TGTGCCAGCCGGTACAATGAGCAGTTCTTC	CASRYNEQFF
TRBV6-2/TRBV6-3	NA	TRBJ1-5	TRBD1	TGTGCCAGCAGTTCTGCTACAGGGGATCGGGATCAGCCCCAGCATTTT	CASSSATGDRDQPQHF
TRBV9	NA	TRBJ1-6	NA	TGTGCCAGCAGCGTAGGTTACTCCAGACTGGATATTAATTCACCCCTCCACTTT	CASSVGYSRLDINSPLHF
TRBV5-1	NA	TRBJ2-6	NA	TGCGCCAGCAGCCTGTGGAGCTCTGGGGCCAACGTCCTGACTTTC	CASSLWSSGANVLTF
TRBV25-1	NA	TRBJ2-7	TRBD2	TGTGCCAGCAGTTATAGGGGAGCGGGGGTGAATTCCTACGAGCAGTACTTC	CASSYRGAGVNSYEQYF
TRBV3-1/TRBV3-2	NA	TRBJ1-2	NA	TGTGCCAGCAGCCCAGGACAGTTCACCTCAAACTATGGCTACACCTTC	CASSPGQFTSNYGYTF
TRBV9	NA	TRBJ2-3	NA	TGTGCCAGCAGCGTCCGGAGCAGGGCAGGGGATACGCAGTATTTT	CASSVRSRAGDTQYF
TRBV18	NA	TRBJ2-7	TRBD1	TGTGCCAGCTCACCGACCCAGGGGGCTCCAGCCAACGAGCAGTACTTC	CASSPTQGAPANEQYF
TRBV14	NA	TRBJ1-2	NA	TGTGCCAGCAGCCAAGTGCCGGGGTCGGGCTATGGCTACACCTTC	CASSQVPGSGYGYTF
TRBV3-1/TRBV3-2	once	TRBJ2-3	NA	TGTGCCAGCAGCCAGCAGAGGAGCACAGATACGCAGTATTTT	CASSQQRSTDTQYF
TRBV4-3	NA	TRBJ1-2	NA	TGCGCCAGCAGCCAAGAACTACAGGGAAACTATGGCTACACCTTC	CASSQELQGNYGYTF
TRBV30	NA	TRBJ1-1	TRBD1	TGTGCCTGGAGTGTAGGGCAGGACAGGAGTGAAGCTTTCTTT	CAWSVGQDRSEAFF
TRBV7-2	NA	TRBJ2-3	NA	TGTGCCAGCAGCGCCTGGGGGGGCACAGATACGCAGTATTTT	CASSAWGGTDTQYF
TRBV24-1	NA	TRBJ2-2	TRBD2	TGTGCCACAGCAACAAGCGGGGGCACCGGGGAGCTGTTTTTT	CATATSGGTGELFF
TRBV28	NA	TRBJ1-1	NA	TGTGCCAGCAGAATACAGGGGAACACTGAAGCTTTCTTT	CASRIQGNTEAFF
TRBV12-3/TRBV12-4	NA	TRBJ1-5	NA	TGTGCCAGCAGTTTCGAGGGGACACAAGGTCGACATTTT	CASSFEGTQGRHF
TRBV11-2	NA	TRBJ1-2	NA	TGTGCCAGCAGCTTAGATCCCCCCGGTCTGGGTGACAGGGGCTACACCTTC	CASSLDPPGLGDRGYTF
TRBV5-4	once	TRBJ2-4	NA	TGTGCCAGCAGCTTCGAGTTAGCCAAAAACATTCAGTACTTC	CASSFELAKNIQYF
TRBV5-4	once	TRBJ2-5	NA	TGTGCCAGCAGCTTGTACAGACCGGGGGAGACCCAGTACTTC	CASSLYRPGETQYF
TRBV3-1/TRBV3-2	NA	TRBJ1-1	TRBD1	TGTGCCAGCAGCCAATCCACCCAGGGGGGAAACACTGAAGCTTTCTTT	CASSQSTQGGNTEAFF
TRBV18	few	TRBJ2-3	NA	TGTGCCAGCTCACTGGGGGCCACAGATACGCAGTATTTT	CASSLGATDTQYF
TRBV5-1	NA	TRBJ2-5	NA	TGCGCCAGCAGCTTGGCCGGGGAGACCCAGTACTTC	CASSLAGETQYF
TRBV28	NA	TRBJ2-2	TRBD1	TGTGCCAGCCCAGGGGGCACCGGGGAGCTGTTTTTT	CASPGGTGELFF
TRBV24-1	NA	TRBJ2-1	TRBD2	TGTGCCACCACCCAAAGCGGGATCTCCTACAATGAGCAGTTCTTC	CATTQSGISYNEQFF
TRBV5-1	NA	TRBJ2-4	TRBD1	TGCGCCAGCAGCTTCGGACAGGGCCTAGCCAAAAACATTCAGTACTTC	CASSFGQGLAKNIQYF
TRBV24-1	NA	TRBJ1-4	TRBD1	TGTGCCCCTCATTCAGGGGGTGGTGAAAAACTGTTTTTT	CAPHSGGGEKLFF
TRBV24-1	NA	TRBJ1-1	NA	TGTGCCACCAGTGATTCCGGCGGCGGGAACACTGAAGCTTTCTTT	CATSDSGGGNTEAFF
TRBV18	NA	TRBJ2-7	TRBD2	TGTGCAAGTGGCACTAGCGGAGACGAGCAGTACTTC	CASGTSGDEQYF
TRBV7-6	NA	TRBJ1-5	NA	TGTGCCAGCAGCTTAGTCGGTCAGCCCCAGCATTTT	CASSLVGQPQHF
TRBV28	NA	TRBJ1-2	NA	TGTGCCAGCAGTTTAGGTCCCAGGGTCTCTAACTATGGCTACACCTTC	CASSLGPRVSNYGYTF
TRBV21-1	NA	TRBJ2-5	NA	TGTGCCAGCAGCAATAACCGCGGCGGGGGAGAGACCCAGTACTTC	CASSNNRGGGETQYF
TRBV28	NA	TRBJ1-6	NA	TGTGCCAGCAGTTTACGGGGTTCACCCCTCCACTTT	CASSLRGSPLHF
TRBV5-6	once	TRBJ2-1	TRBD2	TGTGCCAGCAGCTCGTGGGGACTAGACCACAATGAGCAGTTCTTC	CASSSWGLDHNEQFF
TRBV19	few	TRBJ2-7	NA	TGTGCCAGTAGTATCGACAAATCCTACGAGCAGTACTTC	CASSIDKSYEQYF
TRBV4-1	NA	TRBJ2-5	TRBD2	TGCGCCAGCAGCCAAGTCCTAGCGGGGCCACAAGAGACCCAGTACTTC	CASSQVLAGPQETQYF
TRBV7-9	NA	TRBJ1-2	TRBD1	TGTGCCAGCAGCTTAGTCGGGGACAGCACGTATGGCTACACCTTC	CASSLVGDSTYGYTF
TRBV7-8	once	TRBJ2-1	TRBD2	TGTGCCAGCAGCTTAGTTGGACTAGCGGCTACAAACAATGAGCAGTTCTTC	CASSLVGLAATNNEQFF
TRBV30	NA	TRBJ2-4	TRBD2	TGTGCCTGGATCCCTACTAGCGCTCCCAAAAACATTCAGTACTTC	CAWIPTSAPKNIQYF
TRBV6-6	NA	TRBJ2-1	NA	TGTGCCAGCAGCCGGGGAGGAGGTGATGAGCAGTTCTTC	CASSRGGGDEQFF
TRBV14	NA	TRBJ2-1	TRBD2	TGTGCCAGCAGCCAAGGAATCGGACTAGCGGGAGGGTCCCACAATGAGCAGTTCTTC	CASSQGIGLAGGSHNEQFF
TRBV7-9	NA	TRBJ2-1	TRBD1	TGTGCCAGCAGCGCCCGACAGGGCTACAATGAGCAGTTCTTC	CASSARQGYNEQFF